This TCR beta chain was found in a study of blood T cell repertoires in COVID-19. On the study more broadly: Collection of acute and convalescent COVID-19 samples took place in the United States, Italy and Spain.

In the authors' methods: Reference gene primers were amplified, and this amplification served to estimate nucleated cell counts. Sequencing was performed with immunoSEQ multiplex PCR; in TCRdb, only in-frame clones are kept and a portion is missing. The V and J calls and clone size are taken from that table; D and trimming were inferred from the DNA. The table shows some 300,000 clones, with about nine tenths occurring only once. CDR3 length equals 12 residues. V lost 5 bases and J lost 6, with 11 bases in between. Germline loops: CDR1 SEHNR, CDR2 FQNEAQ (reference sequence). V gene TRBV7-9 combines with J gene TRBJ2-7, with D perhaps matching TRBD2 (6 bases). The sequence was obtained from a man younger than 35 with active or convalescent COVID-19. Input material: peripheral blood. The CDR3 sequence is CASSAGLGEQYF. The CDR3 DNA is TGTGCCAGCAGCGCGGGACTGGGCGAGCAGTACTTC. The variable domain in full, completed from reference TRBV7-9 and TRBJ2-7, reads DTGVSQNPRHKITKRGQNVTFRCDPISEHNRLYWYRQTLGQGPEFLTYFQNEAQLEKSRLLSDRFSAERPKGSFSTLEIQRTEQGDSAMYLCASSAGLGEQYFGPGTRLTVT.